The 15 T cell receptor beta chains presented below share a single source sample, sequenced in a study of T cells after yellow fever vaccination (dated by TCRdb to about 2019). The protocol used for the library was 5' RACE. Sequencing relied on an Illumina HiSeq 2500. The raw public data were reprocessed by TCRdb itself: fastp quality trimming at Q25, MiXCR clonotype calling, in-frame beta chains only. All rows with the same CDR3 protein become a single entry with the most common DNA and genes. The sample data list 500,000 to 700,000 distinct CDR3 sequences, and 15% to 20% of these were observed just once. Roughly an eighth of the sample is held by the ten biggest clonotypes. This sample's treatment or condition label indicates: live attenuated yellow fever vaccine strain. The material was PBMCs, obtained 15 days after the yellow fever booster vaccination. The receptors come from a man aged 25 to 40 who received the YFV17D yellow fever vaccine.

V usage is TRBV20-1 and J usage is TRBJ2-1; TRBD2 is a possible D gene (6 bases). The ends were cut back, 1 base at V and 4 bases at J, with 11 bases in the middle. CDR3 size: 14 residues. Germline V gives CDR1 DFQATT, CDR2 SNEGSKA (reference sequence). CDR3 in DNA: TGCAGTGCTAGAGTCCAGCGGGCATACAATGAGCAGTTCTTC. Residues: CSARVQRAYNEQFF.

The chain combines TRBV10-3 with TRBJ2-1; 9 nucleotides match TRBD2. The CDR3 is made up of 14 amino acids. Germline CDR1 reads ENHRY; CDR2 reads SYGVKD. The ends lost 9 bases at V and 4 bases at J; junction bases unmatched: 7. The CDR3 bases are TGTGCCATTGGAGCGGGAGGACCATACAATGAGCAGTTCTTC. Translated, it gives CAIGAGGPYNEQFF.

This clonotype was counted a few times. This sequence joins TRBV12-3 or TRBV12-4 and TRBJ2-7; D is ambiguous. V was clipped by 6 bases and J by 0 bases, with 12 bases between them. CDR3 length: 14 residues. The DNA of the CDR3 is TGTGCCAGCAGGAGACAAGAAGTCTCCTACGAGCAGTACTTC. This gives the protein CASRRQEVSYEQYF.

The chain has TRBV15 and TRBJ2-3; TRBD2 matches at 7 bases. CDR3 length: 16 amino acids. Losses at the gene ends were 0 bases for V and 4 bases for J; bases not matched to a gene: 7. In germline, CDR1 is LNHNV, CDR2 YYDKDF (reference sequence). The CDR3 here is CATSRDPRERADTQYF. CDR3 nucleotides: TGTGCCACCAGCAGAGATCCGCGGGAGAGGGCAGATACGCAGTATTTT. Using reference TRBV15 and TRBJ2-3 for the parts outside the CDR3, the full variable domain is DAMVIQNPRYQVTQFGKPVTLSCSQTLNHNVMYWYQQKSSQAPKLLFHYYDKDFNNEADTPDNFQSRRPNTSFCFLDIRSPGLGDTAMYLCATSRDPRERADTQYFGPGTRLTVL.

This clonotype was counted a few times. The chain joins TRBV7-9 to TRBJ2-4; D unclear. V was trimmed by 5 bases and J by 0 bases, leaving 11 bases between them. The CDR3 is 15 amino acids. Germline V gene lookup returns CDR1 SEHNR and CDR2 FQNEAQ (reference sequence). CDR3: CASSVSLLAKNIQYF. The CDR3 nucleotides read TGTGCCAGCAGCGTTTCTTTATTAGCCAAAAACATTCAGTACTTC. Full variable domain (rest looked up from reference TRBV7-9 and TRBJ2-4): DTGVSQNPRHKITKRGQNVTFRCDPISEHNRLYWYRQTLGQGPEFLTYFQNEAQLEKSRLLSDRFSAERPKGSFSTLEIQRTEQGDSAMYLCASSVSLLAKNIQYFGAGTRLSVL.

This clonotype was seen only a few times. CDR3 nucleotide sequence: TGCGCCAGCAGCTTGTCTCCGGCTAGCGGGAGTGGGATGTACAATGAGCAGTTCTTC. The encoded protein is CASSLSPASGSGMYNEQFF. The gene calls are TRBV5-1 and TRBJ2-1; 10 bases match TRBD2. Germline trimming cut 1 base from V and 4 bases from J; bases unmatched to any gene: 14. This CDR3 spans 19 amino acids. Germline V gene lookup returns CDR1 SGHRS and CDR2 YFSETQ.

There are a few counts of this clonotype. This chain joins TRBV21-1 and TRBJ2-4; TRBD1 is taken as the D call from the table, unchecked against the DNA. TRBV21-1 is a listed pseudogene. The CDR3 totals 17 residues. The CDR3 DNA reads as TGTGCCAGCAGCCCCCGGCAGGGATTAGGAGCCAAAAACATTCAGTACTTC. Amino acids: CASSPRQGLGAKNIQYF.

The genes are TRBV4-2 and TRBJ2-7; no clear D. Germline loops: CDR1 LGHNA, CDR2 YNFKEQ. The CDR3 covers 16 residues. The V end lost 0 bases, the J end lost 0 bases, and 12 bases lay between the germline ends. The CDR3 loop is CASSQDLGSPSYEQYF. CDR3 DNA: TGTGCCAGCAGCCAAGATCTTGGTTCCCCCTCCTACGAGCAGTACTTC.

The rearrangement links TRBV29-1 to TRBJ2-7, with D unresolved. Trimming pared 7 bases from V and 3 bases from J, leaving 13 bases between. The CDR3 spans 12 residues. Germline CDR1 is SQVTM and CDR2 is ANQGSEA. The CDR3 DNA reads TGCAGCGCAACGACGGACCTCTACGAGCAGTACTTC. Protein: CSATTDLYEQYF.

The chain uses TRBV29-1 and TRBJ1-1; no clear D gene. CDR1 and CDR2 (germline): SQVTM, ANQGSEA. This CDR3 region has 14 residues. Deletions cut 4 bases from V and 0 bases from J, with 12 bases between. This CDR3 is CSVVIGLMNTEAFF. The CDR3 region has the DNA TGCAGCGTTGTGATTGGGCTGATGAACACTGAAGCTTTCTTT. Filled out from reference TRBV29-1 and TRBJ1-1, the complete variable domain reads SAVISQKPSRDICQRGTSLTIQCQVDSQVTMMFWYRQQPGQSLTLIATANQGSEATYESGFVIDKFPISRPNLTFSTLTVSNMSPEDSSIYLCSVVIGLMNTEAFFGQGTRLTVV.

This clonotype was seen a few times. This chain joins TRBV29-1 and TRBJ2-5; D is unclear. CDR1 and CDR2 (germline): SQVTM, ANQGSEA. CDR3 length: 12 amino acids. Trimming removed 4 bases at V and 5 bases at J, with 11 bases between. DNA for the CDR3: TGCAGCGTTGGAGGCCAGCTGGAGACCCAGTACTTC. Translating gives CSVGGQLETQYF. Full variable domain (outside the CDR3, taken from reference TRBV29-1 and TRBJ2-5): SAVISQKPSRDICQRGTSLTIQCQVDSQVTMMFWYRQQPGQSLTLIATANQGSEATYESGFVIDKFPISRPNLTFSTLTVSNMSPEDSSIYLCSVGGQLETQYFGPGTRLLVL.

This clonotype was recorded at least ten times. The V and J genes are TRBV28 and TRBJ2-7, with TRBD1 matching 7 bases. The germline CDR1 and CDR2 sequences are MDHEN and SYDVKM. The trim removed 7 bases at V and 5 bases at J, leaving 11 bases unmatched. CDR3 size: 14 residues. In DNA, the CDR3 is TGTGCCAGCATCTCGGGACAGTCGATACACGAGCAGTACTTC. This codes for CASISGQSIHEQYF.

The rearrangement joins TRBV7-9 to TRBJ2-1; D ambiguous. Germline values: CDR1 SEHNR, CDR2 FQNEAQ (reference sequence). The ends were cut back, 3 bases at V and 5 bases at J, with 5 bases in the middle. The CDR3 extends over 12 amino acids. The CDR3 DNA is TGTGCCAGCAGCTTCGCAAACAATGAGCAGTTCTTC. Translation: CASSFANNEQFF.

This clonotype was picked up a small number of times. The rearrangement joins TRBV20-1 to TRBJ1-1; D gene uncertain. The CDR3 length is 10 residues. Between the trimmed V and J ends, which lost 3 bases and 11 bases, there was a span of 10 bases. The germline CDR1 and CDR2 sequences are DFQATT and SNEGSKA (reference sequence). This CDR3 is CSASFVDAFF. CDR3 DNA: TGCAGTGCTAGTTTCGTTGACGCTTTCTTT.

CDR3 loop: CATSDFGGAEQFF. The CDR3 DNA follows: TGTGCCACCAGTGATTTTGGGGGGGCGGAGCAGTTCTTC. The chain carries TRBV24-1 and TRBJ2-1; weak D call: TRBD2 (7 bases). This CDR3 comprises 13 residues. Germline assignment: CDR1 KGHDR and CDR2 SFDVKD. V dropped 1 base and J dropped 10 bases, with 10 bases sitting between them.